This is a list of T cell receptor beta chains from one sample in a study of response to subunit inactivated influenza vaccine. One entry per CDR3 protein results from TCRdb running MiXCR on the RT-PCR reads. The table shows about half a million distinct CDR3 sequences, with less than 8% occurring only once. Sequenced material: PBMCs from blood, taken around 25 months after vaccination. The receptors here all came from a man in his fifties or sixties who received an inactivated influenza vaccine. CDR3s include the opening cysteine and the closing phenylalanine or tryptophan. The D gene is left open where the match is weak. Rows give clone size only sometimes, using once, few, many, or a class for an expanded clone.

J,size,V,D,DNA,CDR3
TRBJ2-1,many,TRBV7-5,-,-,CISVPEASLASGGNEQFF
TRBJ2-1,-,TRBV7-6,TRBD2,TGTGCCAGCAGCTTAGTTTTGGGGGCTAGCGGGAGCGCCAATGAGCAGTTCTTC,CASSLVLGASGSANEQFF
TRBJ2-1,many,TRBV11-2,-,TGTGCCAGCAGCTTTCAGTACAATGAGCAGTTCTTC,CASSFQYNEQFF
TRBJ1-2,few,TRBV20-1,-,TGCAGTGCTACAAGGGACGGGAAGGGTGGCTACACCTTC,CSATRDGKGGYTF
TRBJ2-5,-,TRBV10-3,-,TGTGCCATCAGTGAAAGGACTGCTAGGGAGACCCAGTACTTC,CAISERTARETQYF
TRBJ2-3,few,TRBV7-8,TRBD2,TGTGCCAGCAGCTCCCTCTTTTACGGCGGGACTAGCGTTAGCGATACGCAGTATTTT,CASSSLFYGGTSVSDTQYF
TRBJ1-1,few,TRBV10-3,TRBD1,TGTGCCAGAGGGACAGGGAACACTGAAGCTTTCTTT,CARGTGNTEAFF
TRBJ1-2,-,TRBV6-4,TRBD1,TGTGCCAGTTCCAGGGGGCGAGACTATGGCTACACCTTC,CASSRGRDYGYTF
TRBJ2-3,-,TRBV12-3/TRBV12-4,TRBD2,TGTGCCAGCAGTTTCCCTGCGGGGGGTGTCACAGATACGCAGTATTTT,CASSFPAGGVTDTQYF
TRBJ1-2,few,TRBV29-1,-,TGCAGCGCCTTGGGTCTCTTGAACGGAAACTATGGCTACACCTTC,CSALGLLNGNYGYTF
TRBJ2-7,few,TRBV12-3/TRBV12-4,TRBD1,TGTGCCAGCAGTTTGGGACAGGTGGGACCCTACGAGCAGTACTTC,CASSLGQVGPYEQYF
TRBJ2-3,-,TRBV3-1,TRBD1,TGTGCCAGCAGCCGACCCCCGGGACAGGGTACTAGCACAGATACGCAGTATTTT,CASSRPPGQGTSTDTQYF
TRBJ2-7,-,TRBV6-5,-,TGTGCCAGCAGTTACTCCAGACTTTGGTACGAGCAGTACTTC,CASSYSRLWYEQYF
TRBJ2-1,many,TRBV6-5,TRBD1,TGTGCCAGCAGTTACTCGGGACAGCACAATGAGCAGTTCTTC,CASSYSGQHNEQFF
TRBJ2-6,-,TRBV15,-,TGTGCCACCAGTCTAGGGTCCGCTGGGGCCAACGTCCTGACTTTC,CATSLGSAGANVLTF
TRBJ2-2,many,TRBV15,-,TGTGCCACCAGCAAGGGTCTGGACACCGGGGAGCTGTTTTTT,CATSKGLDTGELFF
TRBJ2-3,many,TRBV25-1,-,TGTGCCAGCAGTATGGAGGGCGCAACAGATACGCAGTATTTT,CASSMEGATDTQYF
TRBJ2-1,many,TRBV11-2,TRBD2,TGTGCCAGCAGCTCCCCAGCGGGAGTGGGTAATGAGCAGTTCTTC,CASSSPAGVGNEQFF
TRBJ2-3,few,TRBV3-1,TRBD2,TGTGCCAGCAGCCAAGACGGACTAGTCATGGGTACGCAGTATTTT,CASSQDGLVMGTQYF
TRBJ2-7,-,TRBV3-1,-,TGTGCCAGCAGCCAATCCCGGGTAGCTACGGGCGAGCAGTACTTC,CASSQSRVATGEQYF
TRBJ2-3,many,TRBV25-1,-,TGTGCCAGCAGTGGAGGCATTAGCACAGATACGCAGTATTTT,CASSGGISTDTQYF
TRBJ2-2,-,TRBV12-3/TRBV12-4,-,TGTGCCAGCAGTTCCCGCGGCCCGGATTACGGGGAGCTGTTTTTT,CASSSRGPDYGELFF
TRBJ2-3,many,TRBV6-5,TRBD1,TGTGCCAGCAGTTCTCCGGGACAGGGGTCCACAGATACGCAGTATTTT,CASSSPGQGSTDTQYF
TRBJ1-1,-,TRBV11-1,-,TGTGCCAGCCGAGAGTGGGACACTGAAGCTTTCTTT,CASREWDTEAFF
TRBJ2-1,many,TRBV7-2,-,TGTGCCAGCAGCTTATTTTCCTACAATGAGCAGTTCTTC,CASSLFSYNEQFF
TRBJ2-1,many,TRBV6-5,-,TGTGCCAGCAGTTACTCCGGGCTGGGGGTAGCGGATTACAATGAGCAGTTCTTC,CASSYSGLGVADYNEQFF
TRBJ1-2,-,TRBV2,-,TGTGCCAGCAGTGACCAGGGATATGGCTACACCTTC,CASSDQGYGYTF
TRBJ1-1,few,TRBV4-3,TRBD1,TGCGCCAGCAGCCAAGATTACCTGACAGGGGGTCTCGAAGCTTTCTTT,CASSQDYLTGGLEAFF
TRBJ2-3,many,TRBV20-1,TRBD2,TGCAGTGCTAGAGATCTCCTAGCGGGGGCAGCAGATACGCAGTATTTT,CSARDLLAGAADTQYF
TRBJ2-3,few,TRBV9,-,TGTGCCAGCAGCGTCTGGGGGGAGGCCGGCACAGATACGCAGTATTTT,CASSVWGEAGTDTQYF
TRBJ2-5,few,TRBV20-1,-,TGCAGTGCCTACCGCGGAGTGCGAGAGACCCAGTACTTC,CSAYRGVRETQYF
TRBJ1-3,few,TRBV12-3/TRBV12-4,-,TGTGCCAGCGACCGAGGGACATCTGGAAACACCATATATTTT,CASDRGTSGNTIYF
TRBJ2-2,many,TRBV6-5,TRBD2,TGTGCCAGCAGTTACTCCACTAGCGGGACCACCGGGGAGCTGTTTTTT,CASSYSTSGTTGELFF
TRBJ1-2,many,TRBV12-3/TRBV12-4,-,TGTGCCAGCAGTTTAAACCTCCCGGCCAGGACGTATGGCTACACCTTC,CASSLNLPARTYGYTF
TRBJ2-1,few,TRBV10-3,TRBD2,TGTGCCATCAGGCGAACGGCGGGAGGCCTCAATGAGCAGTTCTTC,CAIRRTAGGLNEQFF
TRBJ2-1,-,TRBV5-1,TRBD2,TGCGCCAGCAGCCCCCAAGTGACTAGCGGAAATGAGCAGTTCTTC,CASSPQVTSGNEQFF
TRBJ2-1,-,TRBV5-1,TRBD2,TGCGCCAGCAGCTTGGTGGCTAGCGGGGGATATAATGAGCAGTTCTTC,CASSLVASGGYNEQFF
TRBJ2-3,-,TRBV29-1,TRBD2,TGCAGCGTCCCGACTAGCGGGGGGGCCGGGGATACGCAGTATTTT,CSVPTSGGAGDTQYF
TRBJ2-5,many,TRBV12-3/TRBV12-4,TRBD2,TGTGCCAGCAGCCCGGGACTAGTGGGGGAGACCCAGTACTTC,CASSPGLVGETQYF
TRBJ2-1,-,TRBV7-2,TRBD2,TGTGCCAGCAGCTTGACTAGCGGGAGTAAGGGTGAGCAGTTCTTC,CASSLTSGSKGEQFF
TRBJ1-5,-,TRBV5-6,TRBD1,TGTGCCAGCAGCTCAACCCTCCGACAGGGGAATCAGCCCCAGCATTTT,CASSSTLRQGNQPQHF
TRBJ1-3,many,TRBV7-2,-,TGTGCCAGCAGCTTAAACAGGGCTGGAAACACCATATATTTT,CASSLNRAGNTIYF
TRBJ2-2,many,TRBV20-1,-,TGCAGTGCTAGAGATCTCCGCCTTACCGGGGAGCTGTTTTTT,CSARDLRLTGELFF
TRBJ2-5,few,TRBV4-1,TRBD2,TGCGCCAGCAGCCAAGAACCTAGCGGGAGTTTCGAGACCCAGTACTTC,CASSQEPSGSFETQYF
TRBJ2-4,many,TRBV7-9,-,TGTGCCAGCAGCTTAGTTTATTTGACAGGCCCCTTTCAGTACTTC,CASSLVYLTGPFQYF
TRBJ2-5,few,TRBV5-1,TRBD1,TGCGCCAGCAGCCCGGGGACAGGGGGCGCGGAGACCCAGTACTTC,CASSPGTGGAETQYF
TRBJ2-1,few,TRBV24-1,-,TGTGCCACCGCGCGAGGGTACAATGAGCAGTTCTTC,CATARGYNEQFF
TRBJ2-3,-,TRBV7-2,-,TGTGCCAGCAGCTTGTGGGCGGCAGATACGCAGTATTTT,CASSLWAADTQYF
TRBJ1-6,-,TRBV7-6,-,TGTTCCAGCAGCTTAGCGGGGACCTATAATTCACCCCTCCACTTT,CSSSLAGTYNSPLHF
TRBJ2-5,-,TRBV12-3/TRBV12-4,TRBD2,TGTGCCAGCAGTCCTAGTCTAGCGGGGGGTACCCAGTACTTC,CASSPSLAGGTQYF
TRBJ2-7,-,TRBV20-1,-,TGCAGTGCTAGTATAGGTCAGGCGGTATTGGGCGAGCAGTACTTC,CSASIGQAVLGEQYF
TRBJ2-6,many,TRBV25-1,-,TGTGCCAGCAGTGAATATGGCAGGGCTGGGGCCAACGTCCTGACTTTC,CASSEYGRAGANVLTF
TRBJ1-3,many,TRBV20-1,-,TGCAGTGCTAGAGATCCCACAGGGCGCTCTGGAAACACCATATATTTT,CSARDPTGRSGNTIYF